These 18 T cell receptor beta chains originate from one sample sequenced in a study of CXCR3-negative and CXCR3-positive naive CD8 T cells. Study results and limitations: Naive cells positive for CXCR3 carried more hydrophobic TRB CDR3s than CXCR3-negative ones.

Libraries were UMI-labeled 5' RACE TRB cDNA. TCRdb re-called the 5' RACE reads; every CDR3 protein appears as one record, without DNA. With about 150,000 distinct CDR3 sequences in the sample, the ten largest clones hold approximately 0.5%. Their antigens remain unidentified. Sequenced input: naive CXCR3+ CD8+ T cells from blood. Subset defined: CD45RO-CCR7+CD27+CD95- naive CD8+ T cells expressing CXCR3 (TNR3+). These receptor sequences come from a human donor in good health. Some clones in this sample may be carry-over from other donors' samples.

V is TRBV5-7 and J is TRBJ2-3; TCRdb's D call, TRBD1, is unchecked because there is no DNA. TRBV5-7 is flagged as an ORF with uncertain function. The CDR3 sequence is 15 residues long. CDR3: CASSPLASPKGTQYF.

The genes are TRBV7-3 and TRBJ2-7; the D gene TCRdb calls, TRBD1, cannot be checked with no DNA. CDR3 length: 15 residues. Germline V gene sequence: CDR1 SGHTA, CDR2 FQGTGA. The CDR3 region is CASSLGQGILNEQYF.

The gene calls are TRBV11-2 and TRBJ1-6. This CDR3 region has 14 residues. Germline loops: CDR1 SGHAT, CDR2 FQNNGV. CDR3 protein: CASSYVSYNSPLHF.

The V and J genes are TRBV9 and TRBJ1-5. The CDR3 extends over 13 amino acids. Looked up from germline, CDR1 is SGDLS and CDR2 is YYNGEE. The chain's CDR3 is CASSVADGQPQHF.

V is TRBV7-6 and J is TRBJ2-2; TCRdb's D call, TRBD2, is unchecked because there is no DNA. Germline loops: CDR1 SGHVS, CDR2 FNYEAQ. The CDR3 has 18 amino acids. CDR3 loop: CASSLGRWAQLDTGELFF.

V is TRBV2 and J is TRBJ2-6; the D gene TCRdb calls, TRBD1, cannot be checked with no DNA. This CDR3 has 19 amino acids. CDR1 is SNHLY, CDR2 FYNNEI, per germline. The CDR3 loop reads CASSERTGGLLSGANVLTF.

The V and J genes are TRBV24-1 and TRBJ2-1; the D gene TCRdb calls, TRBD2, cannot be checked with no DNA. The CDR3 totals 13 residues. Germline CDR1 is KGHDR and CDR2 is SFDVKD. CDR3 sequence: CATSDPGLRVKFF.

This CDR3 is CASSFGRGGETQYF. The gene calls are TRBV28 and TRBJ2-5; TCRdb's D call, TRBD1, is unchecked because there is no DNA. In germline, CDR1 is MDHEN, CDR2 SYDVKM. The CDR3 is made up of 14 amino acids.

The J gene is TRBJ2-4, the V gene TRBV7-9; TCRdb picks TRBD1, but there is no DNA to check that call. CDR3 size: 15 residues. Germline lookup yields CDR1 SEHNR and CDR2 FQNEAQ (reference sequence). The CDR3 sequence is CASSEGQGLKNIQYF.

The gene calls are TRBV7-7 and TRBJ2-5; no DNA is available, so the TRBD2 call from TCRdb remains unchecked. The CDR3 consists of 14 residues. CDR1 SSHAT and CDR2 FNYEAQ come from the germline V gene (reference sequence). CDR3 region: CASSRLADQETQYF.

The rearrangement uses TRBV5-1 and TRBJ2-1; TCRdb gives TRBD1 as the D gene, but with no DNA this cannot be confirmed. Per the germline V gene, CDR1 is SGHRS and CDR2 is YFSETQ. This CDR3 spans 18 amino acids. Here the CDR3 reads CASSSAPGQDRSYNEQFF.

The chain uses TRBV20-1 and TRBJ2-7. The CDR3 is 14 amino acids. The germline V gene has CDR1 DFQATT and CDR2 SNEGSKA (reference sequence). CDR3 amino acids: CSARDPAALYEQYF.

This chain uses TRBV12-3 or TRBV12-4 with TRBJ2-7. This CDR3 is 14 amino acids long. The CDR3: CASSEDMSSYEQYF.

The V call is TRBV27, the J call TRBJ2-1; as DNA is missing, the TRBD1 call by TCRdb cannot be tested. The CDR3 covers 18 residues. Germline CDR1 is MNHEY and CDR2 is SMNVEV (reference sequence). This CDR3 is CASTPGLSAALSYNEQFF.

V is TRBV5-1 and J is TRBJ2-7; TCRdb lists TRBD2, though no DNA is available to test this call. From germline, CDR1 is SGHRS and CDR2 YFSETQ. The CDR3 covers 14 residues. CDR3 residues: CASSSGDYYYEQYF.

The genes are TRBV5-1 and TRBJ2-1; TCRdb outputs TRBD2, but without DNA this stays unchecked. The CDR3 totals 15 residues. Germline CDR1 SGHRS, CDR2 YFSETQ. CDR3 amino acids: CASSPNGGSGSEQFF. Full variable domain (rest looked up from reference TRBV5-1 and TRBJ2-1): KAGVTQTPRYLIKTRGQQVTLSCSPISGHRSVSWYQQTPGQGLQFLFEYFSETQRNKGNFPGRFSGRQFSNSRSEMNVSTLELGDSALYLCASSPNGGSGSEQFFGPGTRLTVL.

The chain carries TRBV28 and TRBJ2-3; TCRdb returns TRBD1, unconfirmable since there is no DNA. The germline V gene encodes CDR1 MDHEN and CDR2 SYDVKM. This CDR3 has 16 amino acids. CDR3: CASRIGRIPDPDTQYF. Variable domain in full (rest from reference TRBV28 and TRBJ2-3): DVKVTQSSRYLVKRTGEKVFLECVQDMDHENMFWYRQDPGLGLRLIYFSYDVKMKEKGDIPEGYSVSREKKERFSLILESASTNQTSMYLCASRIGRIPDPDTQYFGPGTRLTVL.

The chain combines TRBV28 with TRBJ2-5; TCRdb designates TRBD1, a call that cannot be tested without DNA. Germline V lookup: CDR1 MDHEN, CDR2 SYDVKM. This CDR3 is 12 amino acids long. CDR3 loop: CASSPGPETQYF. The full variable domain, its missing parts supplied by reference TRBV28 and TRBJ2-5, is DVKVTQSSRYLVKRTGEKVFLECVQDMDHENMFWYRQDPGLGLRLIYFSYDVKMKEKGDIPEGYSVSREKKERFSLILESASTNQTSMYLCASSPGPETQYFGPGTRLLVL.